This T cell receptor beta chain was sequenced in a study of T cells in localized non-small cell lung cancer. Clones were read by immunoSEQ multiplex PCR, and TCRdb kept only the in-frame ones, dropping some. Of fewer than 2,500 clones in the sample, more than 20% were seen once. Germline V gene sequence: CDR1 SGHNT, CDR2 YENEEA. V dropped 3 bases and J dropped 4; count of bases not matched to a gene: 15. CDR3 length: 18 residues. This receptor was taken from a male donor older than 55 with stage I squamous cell lung carcinoma. The rearrangement links TRBV11-3 to TRBJ2-5; 9 nucleotides agree with TRBD2. Sequencing used normal lung tissue next to the tumor, obtained before any cancer treatment. The CDR3 DNA follows: TGTGCCAGCAGCTTTCTACTTCAGCGGGGGGCGGGGCCAGAGACCCAGTACTTC. Translated: CASSFLLQRGAGPETQYF.